This T cell receptor beta chain was identified during a study of cytomegalovirus exposure and HLA in healthy donors. Study-wide points: A prior analysis recorded that most TCR beta V segments were productive about 87% or about 30% of the time. Certain sequence variants were highly shared and formed a cluster, and this cluster was likely a sequencing artifact. There were some public TCRs occurring in many donors, but most TCR sequences were rare.

Germline CDR1 reads MNHEY; CDR2 reads SMNVEV (reference sequence). V was clipped by 5 bases and J by 9 bases; unmatched bases: 9. The CDR3 contains 16 residues. The primer mix had 60 Vbeta and 13 Jbeta primers. Only in-frame clones appear in the TCRdb table, and some are missing; sequencing was by immunoSEQ multiplex PCR. The sample gives approximately 180,000 clones, approximately 81% of which show up once; over 2% is in the top ten. The table lists this clone with a few counts. Its antigen is unknown. Healthy bone marrow donors made up the cohort. The chain has TRBV27 and TRBJ1-6; the match to TRBD1 covers 11 bases. The TCR sequence derives from a woman aged 25 to 39 in good health and CMV-seronegative. Material: PBMCs. Written as DNA, the CDR3 is TGTGCCAGCAGTGGGACAGGGGGTTTATTAGGTTCACCCCTCCACTTT. Its protein is CASSGTGGLLGSPLHF.